Listed here are 23 T cell receptor beta chains from one sample, sequenced in a study of regulatory T cells in long-lasting Graves disease (dated by TCRdb to the early 2020s). The library was prepared using multiplex PCR. Sequencing took place on an Illumina HiSeq 4000. iRepertoire HTBI primers and Arm-PCR amplification of CDR3 regions were used to construct TCR beta libraries. TCRdb reprocessing: public reads trimmed at Q25 with fastp, clones called with MiXCR, in-frame beta chains kept. When rows share a CDR3 protein, they turn into one entry using the most common DNA and genes. Here the sample has 360,000 or so distinct CDR3 sequences; 15% to 20% occur a single time. Of the sample, 20% falls within the top ten clones. This specimen's time point label, interpreted: newly diagnosed GD, antithyroid drugs for less than 3 months. RNA was extracted from PBMCs in TRIzol for both TCR sequencing and RNA sequencing.

The data also belong to a second study, concerning T cells in Graves' hyperthyroidism and ophthalmopathy.

The sample here was peripheral blood mononuclear cells (PBMCs), taken at new diagnosis, from a patient treated with antithyroid drugs. Receptor source: a woman under 30 with Graves disease. Donor details come from another sample of the same person, matched by shared clones.

Many counts were recorded for this clonotype. The chain joins TRBV20-1 to TRBJ2-1; tentative D call: TRBD2 (6 bases). The V end was cut by 6 bases, the J end by 12 bases, with 12 bases between. CDR1 and CDR2 (germline): DFQATT, SNEGSKA (reference sequence). The CDR3 contains 10 residues. CDR3 residues: CSAGQGGQFF. Here the CDR3 DNA reads TGCAGTGCCGGGCAGGGAGGGCAGTTCTTC.

The gene calls are TRBV5-6 and TRBJ1-6; D gene unclear. The germline V gene encodes CDR1 SGHDT and CDR2 YYEEEE. V lost 2 bases to trimming and J lost 7 bases, with 4 bases between them. This CDR3 contains 12 residues. Written as DNA, the CDR3 is TGTGCCAGCAGCTTAGCCAATTCACCCCTCCACTTT. Encoded protein: CASSLANSPLHF.

The chain links TRBV20-1 to TRBJ1-2; TRBD1 agrees at 7 bases. From germline, CDR1 is DFQATT and CDR2 SNEGSKA (reference sequence). V lost 5 bases to trimming and J lost 4 bases; unmatched junction nucleotides: 16. The CDR3 is 16 residues long. The CDR3, as DNA: TGCAGTGCTCGCCCTTGGGACAGTCCTCTTAGCTATGGCTACACCTTC. It codes for CSARPWDSPLSYGYTF.

Many counts were recorded for this clonotype. The chain is built from TRBV6-1 and TRBJ1-3, with a weak D call TRBD1 (5 bases). The V end lost 9 bases, the J end lost 1 base, and 10 bases lay between the germline ends. The germline gives CDR1 MNHNS, CDR2 SASEGT. This CDR3 has 13 amino acids. Written as DNA, the CDR3 is TGTGCCAGTGTGACAGCTTCTGGAAACACCATATATTTT. Translating gives CASVTASGNTIYF.

This clonotype was seen once. A far larger clone is one nucleotide away, so this likely arose from a read error. J is TRBJ2-1 and V is TRBV11-2; D may be TRBD1 or TRBD2 (6 bases each). This CDR3 region has 16 residues. Per germline, CDR1 SGHAT and CDR2 FQNNGV. The germline V and J ends were trimmed by 4 bases and 10 bases, with 23 bases remaining between them. The CDR3 loop is CASSSSSRGLEREQFF. CDR3 in DNA: TGTGCCAGCAGCTCATCGTCTCGGGGGCTCGAGCGGGAGCAGTTCTTC.

The chain uses TRBV6-1 and TRBJ2-7; D is unresolved. The V gene lost 1 base and the J gene lost 0 bases, with 16 bases spanning the gap. Germline CDR1 reads MNHNS; CDR2 reads SASEGT. This CDR3 region has 17 residues. The CDR3 loop reads CASSEEWVGLYSYEQYF. For the CDR3, the DNA is TGTGCCAGCAGTGAAGAATGGGTCGGCTTGTACTCCTACGAGCAGTACTTC.

This clonotype came up many times. The CDR3, as DNA: TGTGCCAGCCCTGGACAGTTATCCCGCTATGGCTACACCTTC. Its translation is CASPGQLSRYGYTF. The V and J genes are TRBV2 and TRBJ1-2; D perhaps matches TRBD1 (6 bases). The CDR3 consists of 14 residues. Trimming shortened V by 8 bases and J by 4 bases, and 17 bases separated the two germline ends. CDR1 SNHLY and CDR2 FYNNEI come from the germline V gene. Full variable domain (rest looked up from reference TRBV2 and TRBJ1-2): EPEVTQTPSHQVTQMGQEVILRCVPISNHLYFYWYRQILGQKVEFLVSFYNNEISEKSEIFDDQFSVERPDGSNFTLKIRSTKLEDSAMYFCASPGQLSRYGYTFGSGTRLTVV.

This clonotype has ten or more counts. The J gene is TRBJ2-3, the V gene TRBV9; D is ambiguous. The germline CDR1 and CDR2 sequences are SGDLS and YYNGEE. This CDR3 has 13 amino acids. V was trimmed by 2 bases and J by 6 bases, leaving 10 bases between them. The CDR3 nucleotides read TGTGCCAGCAGCGTTCCCCCCGGGGATACGCAGTATTTT. It yields the protein CASSVPPGDTQYF.

The chain links TRBV7-9 to TRBJ2-3; 12 bases match TRBD2. The length of the CDR3 is 16 residues. The germline V gene has CDR1 SEHNR and CDR2 FQNEAQ (reference sequence). V lost 3 bases, J lost 5 bases, and 6 bases stayed unmatched. CDR3 loop: CASSLRTSGIGDTQYF. For the CDR3, the DNA is TGTGCCAGCAGCTTGAGGACTAGCGGGATTGGAGATACGCAGTATTTT.

Worth noting for this clonotype: This could be a read error, since a much larger clone is one nucleotide away. The CDR3 here is CASSPWGSTCEQYF. CDR3 nucleotides: TGTGCCAGCAGCCCTTGGGGCAGTACCTGCGAGCAGTACTTC. The chain links TRBV6-1 to TRBJ2-7, with D tentatively TRBD1 (5 bases). Germline loops: CDR1 MNHNS, CDR2 SASEGT. CDR3 length equals 14 residues. V lost 6 bases and J 6 bases, leaving 18 bases between the germline ends.

This clonotype came up a few times. The J gene is TRBJ2-4, the V gene TRBV10-3; weak D call: TRBD1 (6 bases). V was cut by 3 bases and J by 0 bases, with 12 bases left in between. This CDR3 has 16 amino acids. From germline, CDR1 is ENHRY and CDR2 SYGVKD. The CDR3 loop is CAISEQGSRAKNIQYF. In DNA form, the CDR3 reads TGTGCCATCAGTGAACAGGGCTCCCGAGCCAAAAACATTCAGTACTTC.

V is TRBV27 and J is TRBJ2-1, with D maybe TRBD2 (6 bases). The CDR3 totals 15 residues. The V gene lost 8 bases and the J gene lost 0 bases, with 14 bases spanning the gap. Germline CDR1 is MNHEY and CDR2 is SMNVEV (reference sequence). The CDR3 DNA follows: TGTGCCAGCGCTGGAGGGGAGAGCTCCTACAATGAGCAGTTCTTC. It translates to CASAGGESSYNEQFF.

This clonotype was recorded a few times. The CDR3 here is CASSQAGLAIYEQYF. CDR3 bases: TGCGCCAGCAGCCAGGCGGGACTAGCAATTTACGAGCAGTACTTC. The chain recombines TRBV4-1 with TRBJ2-7, with 9 nucleotides matching TRBD2. Germline V CDR1 and CDR2: MGHRA, YSYEKL. V lost 3 bases and J lost 4; bases outside the gene matches: 7. The CDR3 contains 15 residues.

The sample holds many counts of this clonotype. At one end the junction does not follow the germline gene, possibly because of a read error. The chain uses TRBV4-1 and TRBJ2-7; maybe TRBD2 (6 bases). CDR1 and CDR2 (germline): MGHRA, YSYEKL. The CDR3 is made up of 13 amino acids. CDR3 sequence reads: CASSQDRGWEQYF. Here the CDR3 DNA reads TGTGCCAGCAGCCAAGATCGGGGGTGGGAGCAGTACTTC.

The chain recombines TRBV12-3 or TRBV12-4 with TRBJ2-5, with 7 bases that match TRBD1. The length of the CDR3 is 15 residues. V was clipped by 6 bases and J by 5 bases; unmatched bases: 12. This CDR3 is CASSREQGSRETQYF. In nucleotides, the CDR3 is TGTGCCAGCAGCCGAGAACAGGGGAGTAGGGAGACCCAGTACTTC.

The rearrangement uses TRBV7-6 and TRBJ1-3, with 7 bases matching TRBD1. Germline V CDR1 and CDR2: SGHVS, FNYEAQ. The CDR3 spans 16 residues. V was pared by 2 bases and J by 0 bases, with 4 bases of the junction left unmatched. CDR3 residues: CASSLRTGFSGNTIYF. CDR3 nucleotides: TGTGCCAGCAGCTTAAGGACAGGCTTCTCTGGAAACACCATATATTTT.

In its sample, this clonotype was seen many times. The chain joins TRBV20-1 to TRBJ2-7; weak D call: TRBD2 (7 bases). CDR3 length: 15 amino acids. V lost 1 base, J lost 2 bases, and 15 bases lay in between. The V gene's germline CDR1 is DFQATT and CDR2 SNEGSKA (reference sequence). CDR3: CSARVGRGPTYEQYF. For the CDR3, the DNA is TGCAGTGCTAGAGTGGGGCGGGGGCCGACCTACGAGCAGTACTTC.

In this sample, this clonotype turned up many times. The chain uses TRBV15 and TRBJ2-5; 11 bases fit TRBD1. This CDR3 spans 16 amino acids. V lost 1 base, J lost 9 bases, and 10 bases stayed unmatched. Germline CDR1 and CDR2: LNHNV and YYDKDF (reference sequence). The CDR3 spells CATSRGHGTGGYSQYF. The CDR3 DNA reads as TGTGCCACCAGCAGAGGACACGGGACAGGGGGGTATTCCCAGTACTTC.

This clonotype was counted many times. This chain connects TRBV7-8 to TRBJ2-7; D remains ambiguous. Trimming removed 3 bases from V and 0 bases from J, with 12 bases in between. The CDR3 runs to 15 residues. Looked up from germline, CDR1 is SGHVS and CDR2 is FQNEAQ. The CDR3 loop reads CASSLLYGSSYEQYF. CDR3 nucleotide sequence: TGTGCCAGCAGCTTGTTGTATGGCAGCTCCTACGAGCAGTACTTC.

This clonotype was observed at least ten times. V usage is TRBV11-1 and J usage is TRBJ2-7; 9 bases line up with TRBD1. The CDR3 has 14 residues. Germline V CDR1 and CDR2: SGHAT, FQDESV (reference sequence). V was clipped by 2 bases and J by 5 bases; unmatched bases: 4. DNA for the CDR3: TGTGCCAGCAGCTTACGACAGGGGGGCCACGAGCAGTACTTC. Its protein is CASSLRQGGHEQYF.

This clonotype appeared many times. The chain employs TRBV6-2 or TRBV6-3 and TRBJ1-2; TRBD1 might be the D (5 bases). V was trimmed by 4 bases and J by 0 bases, leaving 15 bases between them. Germline loops: CDR1 MNHEY, CDR2 SVGEGT. The CDR3 covers 16 residues. The CDR3 reads CASSSKGGGTNYGYTF. In DNA, the CDR3 is TGTGCCAGCAGTTCCAAGGGCGGGGGAACTAACTATGGCTACACCTTC.

V and J are TRBV20-1 and TRBJ2-7, with 14 bases that match TRBD2. V lost 6 bases to trimming and J lost 2 bases; unmatched junction nucleotides: 6. The CDR3 totals 15 residues. Germline assignment: CDR1 DFQATT and CDR2 SNEGSKA (reference sequence). The CDR3 DNA reads as TGCAGTGCACAACCGGGACTAGCGGGAGCCTACGAGCAGTACTTC. Translation: CSAQPGLAGAYEQYF.

About this clonotype itself: This sequence is one base from a far larger clone and is likely a read error. The rearrangement links TRBV11-2 to TRBJ2-7, with D unresolved. The germline V gene encodes CDR1 SGHAT and CDR2 FQNNGV. CDR3 length: 12 amino acids. In DNA form, the CDR3 reads TGTACCAGCAGCTTGACCCCATACGAGCAGTACTTC. This sequence encodes CTSSLTPYEQYF.